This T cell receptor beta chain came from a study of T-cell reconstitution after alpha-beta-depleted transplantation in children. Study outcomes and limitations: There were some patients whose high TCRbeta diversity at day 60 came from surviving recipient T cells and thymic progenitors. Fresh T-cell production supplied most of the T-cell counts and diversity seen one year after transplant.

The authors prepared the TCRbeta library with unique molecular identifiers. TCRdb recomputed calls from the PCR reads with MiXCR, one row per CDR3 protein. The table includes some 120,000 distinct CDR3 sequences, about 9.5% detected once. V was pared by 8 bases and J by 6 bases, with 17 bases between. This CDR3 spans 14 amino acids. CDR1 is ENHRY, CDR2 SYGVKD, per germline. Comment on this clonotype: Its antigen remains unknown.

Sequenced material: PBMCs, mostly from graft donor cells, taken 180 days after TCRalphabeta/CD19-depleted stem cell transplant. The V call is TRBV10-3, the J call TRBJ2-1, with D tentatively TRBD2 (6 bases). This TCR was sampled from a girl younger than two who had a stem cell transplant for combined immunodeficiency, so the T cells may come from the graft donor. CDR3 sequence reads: CAISRVRGGNEQFF. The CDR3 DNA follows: TGTGCCATCTCCAGAGTGAGGGGAGGCAATGAGCAGTTCTTC.